Sequencing of this T cell receptor (beta chain) was carried out in a study of blood T cell repertoires in COVID-19. Study background: Samples came from the United States, Italy and Spain, spanning acute and convalescent COVID-19. T cells, B-cell-depleted T cells, or PBMCs supplied cDNA or gDNA.

From germline, CDR1 is SGHNT and CDR2 YENEEA. There are 16 residues in the CDR3. V shed 4 bases, J shed 2 bases, and the junction held 3 bases outside the gene matches. Patients of the Seattle cohort, enrolled during active infection, were followed longitudinally. Using immunoSEQ multiplex PCR, the repertoire was profiled, and TCRdb retains in-frame clones only, with some absent. The data show 250,000 to 350,000 clones, approximately 84% seen once. The clonotype comes from a human donor with COVID-19, enrolled during active disease. The donor label of this sample is uncertain. The sample consisted of peripheral blood. V gene TRBV11-3 combines with J gene TRBJ2-3, with TRBD2 matching 13 bases. CDR3 in DNA: TGTGCCAGCAGCTCAGGGACTAGCGGGACCACAGATACGCAGTATTTT. Protein sequence: CASSSGTSGTTDTQYF. Full variable domain (missing parts from reference TRBV11-3 and TRBJ2-3): EAGVVQSPRYKIIEKKQPVAFWCNPISGHNTLYWYLQNLGQGPELLIRYENEEAVDDSQLPKDRFSAERLKGVDSTLKIQPAELGDSAVYLCASSSGTSGTTDTQYFGPGTRLTVL.